This passage covers 9 T cell receptor beta chains from one sample sequenced in a study of tissue T cells after allogeneic stem cell transplantation. Measured with immunoSEQ multiplex PCR; TCRdb has only the in-frame clones, and not every one. The sample holds around 17,000 clones, less than 85% seen once. The sequenced sample was spleen. These receptor sequences come from a female BALB/c mouse in good health. Mice of this strain are of MHC haplotype H2-d.

This clone has only a few counts. Gene names are the mouse ones. The CDR3 end lies 1 residue beyond the end of the read and is filled in from the germline J gene. The chain is built from TRBV4 and TRBJ2-7; 8 positions agree with TRBD1. CDR1 and CDR2 from the germline V gene are LGHDT and YNNKQL (reference sequence). Trimming at V came to 5 bases and at J to 7 bases, leaving 4 bases not matched to a gene. The length of the CDR3 is 12 residues. The DNA read from the CDR3 is TGTGCCAGCAGCCCCAGGGGGCGAGAACAGTAC. Translated, it gives CASSPRGREQY. The complete CDR3 reads CASSPRGREQYF.

As for this clone: Mouse gene names apply. Read data end 1 residue before the CDR3 end; the end is taken from the germline J gene. Within the sample, other DNA sequences also encode this same CDR3. The chain combines TRBV31 with TRBJ2-5; D gene unclear. CDR1 GKSSPN and CDR2 SITVG come from the germline V gene. This CDR3 is built from 13 residues. Trimming took off 0 bases at V and 0 bases at J, with 4 bases between the two ends. The CDR3 is CAWSLVNQDTQYF. CDR3 DNA, as far as it was read: TGTGCCTGGAGTCTGGTTAACCAAGACACCCAGTAC.

As for this clone: Mouse gene names and germline throughout. The observed sequence ends 1 residue before the CDR3 terminus, with the missing tail filled in from the germline J gene. The chain employs TRBV2 and TRBJ2-2; D ambiguous. V shed 0 bases and J shed 4 bases, with 12 bases lying between them. This CDR3 is built from 16 residues. Germline CDR1 reads LGHNA; CDR2 reads YSYQKL. The CDR3 bases that were read are TGTGCCAGCAGCCAAGAAGAGGTGCCTGGCACCGGGCAGCTCTAC. It is translated as CASSQEEVPGTGQLY. The CDR3 in full is CASSQEEVPGTGQLYF.

In regard to this clone: Genes and germline come from the mouse. The read ends 1 residue early relative to the CDR3; the germline J gene fills the gap. This chain joins TRBV20 and TRBJ2-5, with D perhaps matching TRBD1 or TRBD2 (5 bases each). There are 13 residues in the CDR3. Germline CDR1 reads GFQATS; CDR2 reads STVNSAI. The ends were cut back, 2 bases at V and 2 bases at J, with 8 bases in the middle. The CDR3 reads CGARRGPQDTQYF. CDR3 DNA (partial): TGTGGTGCTAGGAGGGGACCCCAAGACACCCAGTAC. The full variable domain, rest sourced from reference TRBV20 and TRBJ2-5, is GALVYQYPRRTICKSGTSMRMECQAVGFQATSVAWYRQSPQKTFELIALSTVNSAIKYEQNFTQEKFPISHPNLSFSSMTVLNAYLEDRGLYLCGARRGPQDTQYFGPGTRLLVL.

Of note for this clone: The genes and germline here are from mouse. CDR3 bases read: TGTGCCAGCTCTCTAGCTGGGGGGGGCGTCGAACAGTAC. It is translated as CASSLAGGGVEQY. The CDR3 in full is CASSLAGGGVEQYF. The rearrangement joins TRBV12-1 to TRBJ2-7; 9 bases map to TRBD2. The CDR3 extends 1 residue past the end of the read, so its final part is completed from the germline J gene. Per the germline V gene, CDR1 is SGHSN and CDR2 is HYEKVE. Trimming at V came to 1 base and at J to 7 bases, leaving 7 bases not matched to a gene. The CDR3 has 14 amino acids.

This clone has just a few counts. Mouse germline and gene names are used. Read coverage stops 1 residue before the CDR3 terminus; the germline J gene supplies the remainder. The chain employs TRBV14 and TRBJ2-7; D remains ambiguous. Germline loops: CDR1 SGHDT, CDR2 FRDEAV. The V and J ends lost 5 bases and 0 bases respectively, with 9 bases between them. The CDR3 sequence is 13 residues long. CDR3 DNA (partial): TGTGCCAGCAGCCTAGGCCTCTCCTATGAACAGTAC. Its protein product is CASSLGLSYEQY. The whole CDR3 sequence reads CASSLGLSYEQYF.

About this clone: Mouse gene names apply. The read halts 1 residue ahead of the CDR3 end, with the missing end drawn from the germline J gene. The chain carries TRBV3 and TRBJ1-4; unclear D gene. The CDR3 length is 15 residues. Trimming pared 1 base from V and 1 base from J, leaving 7 bases between. In germline, CDR1 is SNHLY, CDR2 FYNGKV (reference sequence). The CDR3 DNA, read in part, is TGTGCCAGCAGCTTAGTACCAGGTTCCAACGAAAGATTATTT. Its translation is CASSLVPGSNERLF. The whole CDR3 is CASSLVPGSNERLFF.

A note on this clone: Germline and genes here are mouse. The missing CDR3 end, 1 residue past where the read stops, is filled in from the germline J gene. This chain links TRBV31 with TRBJ2-3, with no clear D. The V end was cut by 0 bases, the J end by 0 bases, with 10 bases between. The CDR3 is 15 amino acids. Germline assignment: CDR1 GKSSPN and CDR2 SITVG. The CDR3 region is CAWSLIAPSAETLYF. The DNA read from the CDR3 is TGTGCCTGGAGTCTAATTGCCCCTAGTGCAGAAACGCTGTAT.

This clone was seen a handful of times. Mouse names are used for the genes. The read terminates 1 residue ahead of where the CDR3 ends, so the germline J gene completes it. The V gene is TRBV5, the J gene TRBJ2-7, with TRBD2 matching over 13 bases. The V gene end was trimmed by 2 bases and the J gene end by 4 bases; junction bases not matched to a gene: 2. The CDR3 runs to 15 residues. CDR1 is LGHNA, CDR2 YNLKQL, per germline (reference sequence). CDR3 DNA, as far as it was read: TGTGCCAGCAGCCAACGGACTGGGGGGGCTTATGAACAGTAC. As protein: CASSQRTGGAYEQY. The full CDR3 protein reads CASSQRTGGAYEQYF.